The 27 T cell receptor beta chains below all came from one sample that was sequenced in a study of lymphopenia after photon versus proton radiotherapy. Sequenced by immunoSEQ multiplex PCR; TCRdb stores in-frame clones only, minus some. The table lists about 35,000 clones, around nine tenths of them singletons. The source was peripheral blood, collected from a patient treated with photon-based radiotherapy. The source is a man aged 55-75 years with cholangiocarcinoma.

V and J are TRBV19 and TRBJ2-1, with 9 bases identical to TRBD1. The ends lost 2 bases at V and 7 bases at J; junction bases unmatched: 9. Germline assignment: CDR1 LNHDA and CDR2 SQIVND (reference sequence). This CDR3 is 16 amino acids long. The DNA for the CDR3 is TGTGCCAGTAGTATAATTGTTGGACAGGGGTCAAATGAGCAGTTCTTC. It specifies CASSIIVGQGSNEQFF.

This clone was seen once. The CDR3 bases are TGTGCCAGTAGTATAGGAAGAGCGGACAGGGGTTATGAGCAGTTCTTC. This encodes CASSIGRADRGYEQFF. The chain employs TRBV19 and TRBJ2-1; 9 bases line up with TRBD1. Germline loops: CDR1 LNHDA, CDR2 SQIVND (reference sequence). The V and J ends lost 1 base and 8 bases, in that order; junction bases with no gene match: 9. The CDR3 contains 16 residues.

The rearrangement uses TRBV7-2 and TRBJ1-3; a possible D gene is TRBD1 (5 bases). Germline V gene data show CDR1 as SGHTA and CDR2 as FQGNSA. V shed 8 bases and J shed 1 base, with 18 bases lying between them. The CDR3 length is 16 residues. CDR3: CASRLDRDESGNTIYF. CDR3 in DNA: TGTGCCAGCCGCCTCGACAGAGACGAATCTGGAAACACCATATATTTT.

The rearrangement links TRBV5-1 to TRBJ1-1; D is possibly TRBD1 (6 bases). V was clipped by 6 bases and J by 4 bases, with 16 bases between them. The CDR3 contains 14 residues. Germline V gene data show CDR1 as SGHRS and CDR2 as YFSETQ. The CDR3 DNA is TGCGCCAGCAATGAGGGGGGGCTTAGCACTGAAGCTTTCTTT. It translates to CASNEGGLSTEAFF.

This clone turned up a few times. CDR3 amino acids: CASSLGLPQRNEQFF. The CDR3 bases are TGTGCCAGCAGCTTGGGACTACCCCAACGCAATGAGCAGTTCTTC. V usage is TRBV5-4 and J usage is TRBJ2-1; tentatively, D is TRBD2 (5 bases). V was pared by 0 bases and J by 6 bases, with 13 bases between. The CDR3 covers 15 residues. CDR1 and CDR2 from the germline V gene are SGHNT and YYREEE (reference sequence).

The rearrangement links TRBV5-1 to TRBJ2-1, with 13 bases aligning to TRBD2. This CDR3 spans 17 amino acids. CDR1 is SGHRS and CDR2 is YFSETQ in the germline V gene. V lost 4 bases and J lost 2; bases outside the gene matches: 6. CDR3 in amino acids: CASSPTGTSGTYNEQFF. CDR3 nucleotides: TGCGCCAGCAGCCCCACCGGGACTAGCGGGACCTACAATGAGCAGTTCTTC.

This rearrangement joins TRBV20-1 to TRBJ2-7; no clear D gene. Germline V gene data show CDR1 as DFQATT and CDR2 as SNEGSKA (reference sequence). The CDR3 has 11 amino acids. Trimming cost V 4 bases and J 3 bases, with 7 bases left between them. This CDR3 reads CSAIAGYEQYF. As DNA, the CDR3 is TGCAGTGCTATCGCAGGCTACGAGCAGTACTTC.

As DNA, the CDR3 is TGTGCCAGTAGCCAAGACAGGTACGCTGAAGCTTTCTTT. Protein: CASSQDRYAEAFF. The V and J genes are TRBV19 and TRBJ1-1; possible D gene TRBD1, 6 bases. V lost 6 bases, J lost 6 bases, and 14 bases lay in between. The CDR3 sequence is 13 residues long. Germline V gene lookup returns CDR1 LNHDA and CDR2 SQIVND (reference sequence).

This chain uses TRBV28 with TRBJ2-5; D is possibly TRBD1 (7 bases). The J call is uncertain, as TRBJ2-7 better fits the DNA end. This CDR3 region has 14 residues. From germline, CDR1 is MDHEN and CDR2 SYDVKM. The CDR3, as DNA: TGTGCCAGCAAAAAGCAGGGGGGCCTCTACGAGCAGTACTTC. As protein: CASKKQGGLYEQYF.

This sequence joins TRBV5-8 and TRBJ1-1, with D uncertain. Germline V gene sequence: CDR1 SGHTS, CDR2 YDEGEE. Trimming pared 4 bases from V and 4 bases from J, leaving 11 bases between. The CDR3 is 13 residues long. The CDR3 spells CASSPYGGTEAFF. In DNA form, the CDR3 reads TGTGCCAGCAGCCCTTACGGAGGCACTGAAGCTTTCTTT.

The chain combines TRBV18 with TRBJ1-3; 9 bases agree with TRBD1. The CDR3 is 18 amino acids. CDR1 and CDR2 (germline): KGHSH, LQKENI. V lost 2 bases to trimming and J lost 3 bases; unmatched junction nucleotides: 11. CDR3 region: CASSPGRTGGADGNTIYF. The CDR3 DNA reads TGTGCCAGCTCACCAGGAAGAACAGGGGGCGCAGATGGAAACACCATATATTTT.

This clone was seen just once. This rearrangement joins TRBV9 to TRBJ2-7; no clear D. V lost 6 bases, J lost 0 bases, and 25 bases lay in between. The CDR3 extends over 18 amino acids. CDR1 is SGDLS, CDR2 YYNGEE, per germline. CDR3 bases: TGTGCCAGCATCTTAAAGAAAGGTGCAGAATTAAGCTCCTACGAGCAGTACTTC. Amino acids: CASILKKGAELSSYEQYF.

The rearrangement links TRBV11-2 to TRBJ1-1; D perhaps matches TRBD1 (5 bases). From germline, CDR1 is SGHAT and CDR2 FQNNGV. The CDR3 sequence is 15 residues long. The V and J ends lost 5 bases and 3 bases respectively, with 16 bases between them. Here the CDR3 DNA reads TGTGCCAGCAGCGTCGGCCGACAGAGATACACTGAAGCTTTCTTT. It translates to CASSVGRQRYTEAFF.

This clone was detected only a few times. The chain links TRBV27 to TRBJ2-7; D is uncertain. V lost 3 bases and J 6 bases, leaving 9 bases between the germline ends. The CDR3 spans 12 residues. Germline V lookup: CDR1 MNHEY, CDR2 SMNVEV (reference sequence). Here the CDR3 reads CASSFWPCEQYF. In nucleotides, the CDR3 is TGTGCCAGCAGTTTCTGGCCCTGCGAGCAGTACTTC.

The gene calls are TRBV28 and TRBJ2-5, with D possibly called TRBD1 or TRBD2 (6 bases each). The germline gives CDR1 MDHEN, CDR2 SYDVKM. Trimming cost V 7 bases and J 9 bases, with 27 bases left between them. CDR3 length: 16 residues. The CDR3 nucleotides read TGTGCCAGCACTATCGGGGGCGGCCCCCGTAGGATGCCCCAGTACTTC. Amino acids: CASTIGGGPRRMPQYF. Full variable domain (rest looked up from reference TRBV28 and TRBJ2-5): DVKVTQSSRYLVKRTGEKVFLECVQDMDHENMFWYRQDPGLGLRLIYFSYDVKMKEKGDIPEGYSVSREKKERFSLILESASTNQTSMYLCASTIGGGPRRMPQYFGPGTRLLVL.

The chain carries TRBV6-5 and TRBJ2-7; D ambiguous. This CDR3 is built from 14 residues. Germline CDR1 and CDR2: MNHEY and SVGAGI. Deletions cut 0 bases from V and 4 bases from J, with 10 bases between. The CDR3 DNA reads TGTGCCAGCAGTTACTCGAGCCCCCCTTACGAGCAGTACTTC. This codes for CASSYSSPPYEQYF.

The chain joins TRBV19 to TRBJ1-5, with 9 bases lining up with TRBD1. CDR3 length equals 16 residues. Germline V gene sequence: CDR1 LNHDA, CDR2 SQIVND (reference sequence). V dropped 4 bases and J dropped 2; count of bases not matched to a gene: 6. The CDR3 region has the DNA TGTGCCAGTAGTAGACGGGACAGGGCTGGCAATCAGCCCCAGCATTTT. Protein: CASSRRDRAGNQPQHF.

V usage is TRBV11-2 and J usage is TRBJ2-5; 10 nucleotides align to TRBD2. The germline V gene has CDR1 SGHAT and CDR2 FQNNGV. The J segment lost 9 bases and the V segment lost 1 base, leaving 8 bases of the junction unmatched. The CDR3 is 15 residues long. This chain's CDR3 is CASSLVRLAGQSQYF. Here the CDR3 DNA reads TGTGCCAGCAGCTTAGTTAGACTAGCGGGCCAATCCCAGTACTTC.

The CDR3 nucleotides read TGTGCCAGCAGCTTAGTCTCTGGGGCCAACGTCCTGACTTTC. This translates into CASSLVSGANVLTF. This rearrangement joins TRBV5-4 to TRBJ2-6; no reliable D call. Trimming removed 2 bases from V and 0 bases from J, with 3 bases in between. CDR1 and CDR2 (germline): SGHNT, YYREEE (reference sequence). This CDR3 has 14 amino acids.

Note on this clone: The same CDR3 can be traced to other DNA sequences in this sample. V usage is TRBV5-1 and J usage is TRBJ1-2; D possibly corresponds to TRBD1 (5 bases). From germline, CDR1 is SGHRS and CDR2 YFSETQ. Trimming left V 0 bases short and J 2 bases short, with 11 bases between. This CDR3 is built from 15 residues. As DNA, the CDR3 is TGCGCCAGCAGCTTGGGGGGACTGGGGAACTATGGCTACACCTTC. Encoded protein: CASSLGGLGNYGYTF.

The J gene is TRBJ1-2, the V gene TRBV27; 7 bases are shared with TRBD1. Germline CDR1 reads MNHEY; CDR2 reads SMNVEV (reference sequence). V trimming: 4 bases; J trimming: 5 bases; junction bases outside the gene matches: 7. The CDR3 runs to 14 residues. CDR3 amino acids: CASSSDRATYGYTF. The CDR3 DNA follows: TGTGCCAGCAGTTCAGACAGGGCGACGTATGGCTACACCTTC.

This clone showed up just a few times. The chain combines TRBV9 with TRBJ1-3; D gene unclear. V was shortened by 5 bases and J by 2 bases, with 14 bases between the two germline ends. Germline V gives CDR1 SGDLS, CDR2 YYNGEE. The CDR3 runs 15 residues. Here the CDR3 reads CASSEDGSAGNTIYF. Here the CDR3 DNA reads TGTGCCAGCAGTGAGGACGGTTCCGCTGGAAACACCATATATTTT. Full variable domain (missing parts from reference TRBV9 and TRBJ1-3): DSGVTQTPKHLITATGQRVTLRCSPRSGDLSVYWYQQSLDQGLQFLIQYYNGEERAKGNILERFSAQQFPDLHSELNLSSLELGDSALYFCASSEDGSAGNTIYFGEGSWLTVV.

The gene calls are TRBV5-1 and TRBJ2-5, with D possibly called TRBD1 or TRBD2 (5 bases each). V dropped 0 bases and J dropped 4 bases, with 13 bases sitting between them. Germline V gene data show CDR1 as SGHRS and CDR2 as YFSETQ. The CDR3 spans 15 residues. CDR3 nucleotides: TGCGCCAGCAGCTTGGCCAGAGCAGGGAGAGAGACCCAGTACTTC. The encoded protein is CASSLARAGRETQYF. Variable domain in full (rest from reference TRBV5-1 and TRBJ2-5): KAGVTQTPRYLIKTRGQQVTLSCSPISGHRSVSWYQQTPGQGLQFLFEYFSETQRNKGNFPGRFSGRQFSNSRSEMNVSTLELGDSALYLCASSLARAGRETQYFGPGTRLLVL.

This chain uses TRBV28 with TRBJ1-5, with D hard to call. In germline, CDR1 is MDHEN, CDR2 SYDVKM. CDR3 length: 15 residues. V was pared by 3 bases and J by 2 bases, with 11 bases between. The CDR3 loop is CASSLRGVGNQPQHF. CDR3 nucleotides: TGTGCCAGCAGTTTGCGGGGTGTCGGCAATCAGCCCCAGCATTTT.

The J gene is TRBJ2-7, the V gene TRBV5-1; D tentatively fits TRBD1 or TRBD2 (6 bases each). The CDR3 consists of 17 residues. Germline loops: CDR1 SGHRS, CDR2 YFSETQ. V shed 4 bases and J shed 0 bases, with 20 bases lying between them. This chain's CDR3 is CASSLRGTGYSSYEQYF. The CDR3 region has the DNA TGCGCCAGCAGCCTGCGGGGAACAGGGTATTCCTCCTACGAGCAGTACTTC. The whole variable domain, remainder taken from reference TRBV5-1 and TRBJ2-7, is KAGVTQTPRYLIKTRGQQVTLSCSPISGHRSVSWYQQTPGQGLQFLFEYFSETQRNKGNFPGRFSGRQFSNSRSEMNVSTLELGDSALYLCASSLRGTGYSSYEQYFGPGTRLTVT.

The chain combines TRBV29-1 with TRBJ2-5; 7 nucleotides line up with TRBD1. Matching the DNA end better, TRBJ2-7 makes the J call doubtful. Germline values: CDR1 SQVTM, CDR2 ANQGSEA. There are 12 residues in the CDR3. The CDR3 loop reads CSVGSTGNEQYF. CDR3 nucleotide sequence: TGCAGCGTTGGTTCGACAGGGAACGAGCAGTACTTC.

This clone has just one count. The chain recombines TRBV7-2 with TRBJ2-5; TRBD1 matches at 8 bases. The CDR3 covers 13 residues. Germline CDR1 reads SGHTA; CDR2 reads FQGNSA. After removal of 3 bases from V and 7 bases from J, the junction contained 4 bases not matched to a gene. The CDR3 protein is CASSFTTGGTQYF. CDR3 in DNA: TGTGCCAGCAGCTTCACTACAGGGGGGACCCAGTACTTC. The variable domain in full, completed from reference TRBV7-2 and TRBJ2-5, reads GAGVSQSPSNKVTEKGKDVELRCDPISGHTALYWYRQSLGQGLEFLIYFQGNSAPDKSGLPSDRFSAERTGGSVSTLTIQRTQQEDSAVYLCASSFTTGGTQYFGPGTRLLVL.